These 9 T cell receptor beta chains originate from one sample sequenced in a study of blood T cells in healthy people across ages. The authors ran a second PCR of roughly 6 to 12 cycles using a sample-barcoded 5' primer and a J-beta primer mix. TCRdb reprocessed the 5' RACE reads with MiXCR, giving one entry per CDR3 protein. The sample includes about 1 million distinct CDR3 sequences, less than 50% seen only once; the top ten take approximately 19%. Material: blood. Receptors were obtained from an older woman in good health.

CDR3 DNA sequence: TGTGCCACCAGTGATTCCGGGACTAGCGGGATTTACGAGCAGTTCTTC. It yields the protein CATSDSGTSGIYEQFF. The V gene is TRBV24-1, the J gene TRBJ2-1; 13 nucleotides line up with TRBD2. This CDR3 comprises 16 residues. Per the germline V gene, CDR1 is KGHDR and CDR2 is SFDVKD. The V segment lost 2 bases and the J segment 10 bases; nucleotides outside the gene matches: 7.

The rearrangement links TRBV5-6 to TRBJ1-2; TRBD1 matches 8 bases. The CDR3 length is 14 residues. Germline lookup yields CDR1 SGHDT and CDR2 YYEEEE. J was trimmed by 4 bases and V by 3 bases; bases with no gene match: 5. The DNA for the CDR3 is TGTGCCAGCAGCTCGACGGACAGGGTCTATGGCTACACCTTC. Residues: CASSSTDRVYGYTF.

The chain has TRBV27 and TRBJ1-6; TRBD1 agrees at 7 bases. CDR3 length: 14 residues. Per the germline V gene, CDR1 is MNHEY and CDR2 is SMNVEV (reference sequence). Germline trimming cut 5 bases from V and 8 bases from J; bases unmatched to any gene: 6. CDR3 residues: CASSIGTEHSPLHF. The CDR3 region has the DNA TGTGCCAGCAGTATCGGGACAGAGCATTCACCCCTCCACTTT.

The CDR3 bases are TGCAGTGCTGACTTTACCGGGACTAGCGGGAGGGCACACACAGATACGCAGTATTTT. Translated, it gives CSADFTGTSGRAHTDTQYF. The chain joins TRBV20-1 to TRBJ2-3; 16 bases align to TRBD2. This CDR3 is 19 amino acids long. Trimming took 5 bases from V and 2 from J; bases not matched to a gene: 13. Germline CDR1 DFQATT, CDR2 SNEGSKA (reference sequence).

The CDR3 nucleotides read TGCAGTGCCACTCGCCCCGTAGGAACAGATACGCAGTATTTT. Amino acids: CSATRPVGTDTQYF. This rearrangement joins TRBV20-1 to TRBJ2-3; D ambiguous. The CDR3 loop spans 14 amino acids. Germline values: CDR1 DFQATT, CDR2 SNEGSKA (reference sequence). V dropped 6 bases and J dropped 3 bases, with 16 bases sitting between them.

The sample holds a few counts of this clonotype. The chain links TRBV20-1 to TRBJ2-5; D unresolved. Trimming removed 3 bases at V and 1 base at J, with 12 bases between. Germline V gives CDR1 DFQATT, CDR2 SNEGSKA (reference sequence). The CDR3 contains 14 residues. The CDR3 is CSARSPSGQETQYF. CDR3 coding DNA: TGCAGTGCTAGGTCCCCGAGTGGCCAAGAGACCCAGTACTTC.

This chain links TRBV11-2 with TRBJ2-3; 7 bases are shared with TRBD2. Germline-derived CDR1 and CDR2 are SGHAT and FQNNGV. CDR3 size: 16 residues. With 3 bases clipped from V and 0 bases from J, the junction kept 6 bases outside the gene matches. CDR3 residues: CASSFLAGASTDTQYF. The CDR3 coding sequence is TGTGCCAGCAGCTTTCTTGCGGGAGCTAGCACAGATACGCAGTATTTT.

J is TRBJ2-4 and V is TRBV25-1; D may be TRBD2 (6 bases). The J call may be wrong; the DNA end is better matched by TRBJ2-7. The CDR3 extends over 13 amino acids. Germline V gene data show CDR1 as MGHDK and CDR2 as SYGVNS. The CDR3 is CASTIAEAYEQYF. The DNA of the CDR3 is TGTGCCAGCACCATAGCGGAGGCCTACGAGCAGTACTTC.

The V call is TRBV4-1, the J call TRBJ2-1; no definite D call. CDR3 length: 16 residues. V lost 4 bases and J 5 bases, leaving 18 bases between the germline ends. Looked up from germline, CDR1 is MGHRA and CDR2 is YSYEKL. The CDR3 here is CASSLAETVMDNEQFF. CDR3 nucleotide sequence: TGCGCCAGCAGCCTGGCCGAGACGGTTATGGACAATGAGCAGTTCTTC.